This T cell receptor (beta chain) emerged from a study of OX40 agonist ivuxolimab in advanced cancers. Overall study context: Dose-escalation patients' cancers were hepatocellular carcinoma, melanoma, renal cell or head and neck cancer.

Produced via immunoSEQ multiplex PCR; TCRdb's table is partial and in-frame only. Among about 33,000 clones listed, around 90% were seen once. Trimming stripped 3 bases from V and 6 bases from J, with 17 bases between. The CDR3 is made up of 15 amino acids. Germline CDR1 is MGHRA and CDR2 is YSYEKL. This sample comprised CD4+ or CD8+ T cells sorted from blood, obtained in a trial of the OX40 agonist ivuxolimab. This TCR was recovered from an adult with an advanced solid tumor such as melanoma, head and neck, liver or kidney cancer. The gene calls are TRBV4-1 and TRBJ1-1; TRBD1 is a possible D gene (6 bases). The CDR3 protein is CASSHLGRGLPEAFF. In DNA form, the CDR3 reads TGCGCCAGCAGCCACCTGGGCAGGGGCCTACCTGAAGCTTTCTTT.